Listed below are T cell receptor beta chains from one sample, sequenced in a study of T cells in Graves' hyperthyroidism and ophthalmopathy. TCRdb called the multiplex PCR reads again in MiXCR, with one record for every CDR3 protein. This table has approximately 400,000 distinct CDR3 sequences, about 15% appearing once. Sample: blood. These TCRs come from a woman aged 30 to 39 with Graves' hyperthyroidism. The CDR3 runs from the conserved cysteine through the conserved F or W. Fields, in order: D gene, V gene, CDR3 length, J gene, clone size, CDR3 DNA, CDR3 protein. The D gene is left open where the match is weak. The size entry is marked missing in some rows and otherwise reads once, few, many or a size class.

d_gene: NA; v_gene: TRBV18; len: 15; j_gene: TRBJ1-2; abundance: many; CDR3nt: TGTGCCAGCTCACCAACAGACAGTTCGGGCTATGGCTACACCTTC; CDR3aa: CASSPTDSSGYGYTF
d_gene: NA; v_gene: TRBV6-1; len: 13; j_gene: TRBJ2-7; abundance: few; CDR3nt: TGTGCCAGCGCTCGAGGGTCGGACTACGAGCAGTACTTC; CDR3aa: CASARGSDYEQYF
d_gene: NA; v_gene: TRBV20-1; len: 11; j_gene: TRBJ2-7; abundance: many; CDR3nt: TGCAGTGCTAGAATCAGGGACGAGCAGTACTTC; CDR3aa: CSARIRDEQYF
d_gene: NA; v_gene: TRBV5-4; len: 13; j_gene: TRBJ2-1; abundance: few; CDR3nt: TGTGCCAGCAGCTTGGAGGGGACAACTGAGCAGTTCTTC; CDR3aa: CASSLEGTTEQFF
d_gene: NA; v_gene: TRBV15; len: 12; j_gene: TRBJ1-2; abundance: NA; CDR3nt: TGTGCCACCAGCAGAGATTTGTATGGCTACACCTTC; CDR3aa: CATSRDLYGYTF
d_gene: TRBD2; v_gene: TRBV6-5; len: 18; j_gene: TRBJ2-7; abundance: many; CDR3nt: TGTGCCAGCAGTTACTCTGGGGGGGTCGGACTAGTTTCCTACGAGCAGTACTTC; CDR3aa: CASSYSGGVGLVSYEQYF
d_gene: TRBD2; v_gene: TRBV6-1; len: 14; j_gene: TRBJ2-7; abundance: many; CDR3nt: TGTGCCAGCAGTGAAGCGCTGGTGCGGGGGGGTCAGTACTTC; CDR3aa: CASSEALVRGGQYF
d_gene: NA; v_gene: TRBV20-1; len: 16; j_gene: TRBJ1-3; abundance: few; CDR3nt: TGCAGTGCTTGGGGCGGGGGATTCGACTCTGGAAACACCATATATTTT; CDR3aa: CSAWGGGFDSGNTIYF
d_gene: NA; v_gene: TRBV6-1; len: 12; j_gene: TRBJ2-5; abundance: few; CDR3nt: TGTGCCAGCAGGGACAGAAAAGAGACCCAGTACTTC; CDR3aa: CASRDRKETQYF
d_gene: TRBD1; v_gene: TRBV11-2; len: 16; j_gene: TRBJ2-5; abundance: many; CDR3nt: TGTGCCAGCAGCTTAGGGACAGGGGGCCGGCGGGAGACCCAGTACTTC; CDR3aa: CASSLGTGGRRETQYF
d_gene: TRBD2; v_gene: TRBV3-1; len: 13; j_gene: TRBJ2-7; abundance: many; CDR3nt: TGTGCCAGCAGCCTACTAGCGAACAGCGAGCAGTACTTC; CDR3aa: CASSLLANSEQYF
d_gene: NA; v_gene: TRBV20-1; len: 14; j_gene: TRBJ1-3; abundance: few; CDR3nt: TGCAGTGCTAGTAATCGGGGCTCTGGAAACACCATATATTTT; CDR3aa: CSASNRGSGNTIYF
d_gene: NA; v_gene: TRBV2; len: 15; j_gene: TRBJ1-1; abundance: many; CDR3nt: TGTGCCAGCATAAGGACAGTCAATATTCGCACTGAAGCTTTCTTT; CDR3aa: CASIRTVNIRTEAFF
d_gene: NA; v_gene: TRBV3-1; len: 13; j_gene: TRBJ1-5; abundance: many; CDR3nt: TGTGCCAGCAGCCCTTCCGATAATCAGCCCCAGCATTTT; CDR3aa: CASSPSDNQPQHF
d_gene: NA; v_gene: TRBV3-1; len: 14; j_gene: TRBJ2-1; abundance: few; CDR3nt: TGTGCCAGCAGCCAAGCGTCACCCATCAATGAGCAGTTCTTC; CDR3aa: CASSQASPINEQFF
d_gene: NA; v_gene: TRBV6-2/TRBV6-3; len: 14; j_gene: TRBJ2-7; abundance: NA; CDR3nt: TGTGCCAGCAGATACATGGGGGTCTCCTACGAGCAGTACTTC; CDR3aa: CASRYMGVSYEQYF
d_gene: NA; v_gene: TRBV18; len: 15; j_gene: TRBJ2-7; abundance: many; CDR3nt: TGTGCCAGCTCACCGGGGGGGGGCAGCGGTCAAGAGCAGTACTTC; CDR3aa: CASSPGGGSGQEQYF
d_gene: TRBD2; v_gene: TRBV3-1; len: 15; j_gene: TRBJ2-1; abundance: many; CDR3nt: TGTGCCAGCAGCCATGGTTTAGCGGGAGCTTGGGAGCAGTTCTTC; CDR3aa: CASSHGLAGAWEQFF
d_gene: NA; v_gene: TRBV6-1; len: 14; j_gene: TRBJ1-2; abundance: many; CDR3nt: TGTGCCAGCAACCTGGATCTCTCTCGGAGGGGCTACACCTTC; CDR3aa: CASNLDLSRRGYTF
d_gene: NA; v_gene: TRBV27; len: 16; j_gene: TRBJ2-5; abundance: many; CDR3nt: TGTGCCAGCAGTAAAACCCCTAGGGCCGACCAAGAGACCCAGTACTTC; CDR3aa: CASSKTPRADQETQYF
d_gene: NA; v_gene: TRBV28; len: 12; j_gene: TRBJ2-7; abundance: many; CDR3nt: TGTGCCAGCAAATCCCAACTACGGGAGCAGTACTTC; CDR3aa: CASKSQLREQYF
d_gene: TRBD2; v_gene: TRBV20-1; len: 13; j_gene: TRBJ2-5; abundance: NA; CDR3nt: TGCAGTGCTCCAACTAGCGGACGAGAGACCCAGTACTTC; CDR3aa: CSAPTSGRETQYF
d_gene: NA; v_gene: TRBV7-8; len: 13; j_gene: TRBJ2-2; abundance: many; CDR3nt: TGTGCCGCGAAACTAGTTTTCACCGGGGAGCTGTTTTTT; CDR3aa: CAAKLVFTGELFF
d_gene: NA; v_gene: TRBV11-2; len: 13; j_gene: TRBJ2-7; abundance: NA; CDR3nt: TGTGCCAGCAGCCCGGGACCAGCGGTGGAGCAGTACTTC; CDR3aa: CASSPGPAVEQYF
d_gene: NA; v_gene: TRBV6-5; len: 15; j_gene: TRBJ1-2; abundance: many; CDR3nt: TGTGCCAGCAGTTACTCGATCGACAGTAACTATGGCTACACCTTC; CDR3aa: CASSYSIDSNYGYTF
d_gene: TRBD1; v_gene: TRBV2; len: 14; j_gene: TRBJ2-5; abundance: many; CDR3nt: TGTGCCAGCAGCGAACAGGGGCCCGGAGAGACCCAGTACTTC; CDR3aa: CASSEQGPGETQYF
d_gene: NA; v_gene: TRBV20-1; len: 16; j_gene: TRBJ2-3; abundance: NA; CDR3nt: TGCAGTGCTAGAGTCCCGGGGACAACTAGCACAGATACGCAGTATTTT; CDR3aa: CSARVPGTTSTDTQYF
d_gene: NA; v_gene: TRBV19; len: 15; j_gene: TRBJ1-5; abundance: NA; CDR3nt: TGTGCCAGTAGACAGACACATTATAGCAATCAGCCCCAGCATTTT; CDR3aa: CASRQTHYSNQPQHF
d_gene: NA; v_gene: TRBV2; len: 14; j_gene: TRBJ2-2; abundance: many; CDR3nt: TGTGCCAGCAGTGCGGGGGTGAACACCGGGGAGCTGTTTTTT; CDR3aa: CASSAGVNTGELFF
d_gene: NA; v_gene: TRBV2; len: 13; j_gene: TRBJ2-7; abundance: many; CDR3nt: TGTGCCAGCAAGGAGGGCTTCCCCTACGAGCAGTACTTC; CDR3aa: CASKEGFPYEQYF
d_gene: TRBD2; v_gene: TRBV20-1; len: 15; j_gene: TRBJ2-3; abundance: NA; CDR3nt: TGCAGTGCTAAGAGAGCGGGGAGGACGGGAGATACGCAGTATTTT; CDR3aa: CSAKRAGRTGDTQYF
d_gene: NA; v_gene: TRBV20-1; len: 15; j_gene: TRBJ2-5; abundance: many; CDR3nt: TGCAGTGCTAGAGATCCGGCTCCGTACCAAGAGACCCAGTACTTC; CDR3aa: CSARDPAPYQETQYF
d_gene: NA; v_gene: TRBV11-1; len: 16; j_gene: TRBJ2-3; abundance: many; CDR3nt: TGTGCCAGCAGCAAGGACAGACCTACTAGCACAGATACGCAGTATTTT; CDR3aa: CASSKDRPTSTDTQYF
d_gene: TRBD2; v_gene: TRBV20-1; len: 14; j_gene: TRBJ2-2; abundance: few; CDR3nt: TGCAGTGCTCAAGAGTCCGGGAGGACCGGGGAGCTGTTTTTT; CDR3aa: CSAQESGRTGELFF
d_gene: TRBD1; v_gene: TRBV28; len: 14; j_gene: TRBJ2-2; abundance: many; CDR3nt: TGTGCCAGCAGGAGGGACAGGGTCCCCGGGGAGCTGTTTTTT; CDR3aa: CASRRDRVPGELFF
d_gene: NA; v_gene: TRBV28; len: 15; j_gene: TRBJ2-7; abundance: many; CDR3nt: TGTGCCAGCAGCACCCTCGACAGGTCCTCCTACGAGCAGTACTTC; CDR3aa: CASSTLDRSSYEQYF
d_gene: NA; v_gene: TRBV19; len: 14; j_gene: TRBJ2-7; abundance: NA; CDR3nt: TGTGCCAGTAGTGCGCAGCGGAAGGCCTACGAGCAGTACTTC; CDR3aa: CASSAQRKAYEQYF
d_gene: TRBD2; v_gene: TRBV3-1; len: 14; j_gene: TRBJ2-7; abundance: few; CDR3nt: TGTGCCCAATTCAACAAGCGGGAGAACGACGAGCAGTACTTC; CDR3aa: CAQFNKRENDEQYF
d_gene: NA; v_gene: TRBV20-1; len: 16; j_gene: TRBJ2-2; abundance: NA; CDR3nt: TGCAGTGCTCCGGCTTGGAGCGGGTCCTTCACCGGGGAGCTGTTTTTT; CDR3aa: CSAPAWSGSFTGELFF
d_gene: NA; v_gene: TRBV7-2; len: 14; j_gene: TRBJ2-7; abundance: few; CDR3nt: TGTGCCAGCAACCAGCGGGACATGGTAGGCGAGCAGTACTTC; CDR3aa: CASNQRDMVGEQYF
d_gene: TRBD1; v_gene: TRBV12-3/TRBV12-4; len: 14; j_gene: TRBJ1-6; abundance: NA; CDR3nt: TGTGCCAGCAGCTTAGGGGACAGTAATTCACCCCTCCACTTT; CDR3aa: CASSLGDSNSPLHF
d_gene: TRBD1; v_gene: TRBV28; len: 14; j_gene: TRBJ2-7; abundance: many; CDR3nt: TGTGCCAGCAGTGTCCGGGACAGGCTCTACGAGCAGTACTTC; CDR3aa: CASSVRDRLYEQYF
d_gene: NA; v_gene: TRBV18; len: 14; j_gene: TRBJ2-5; abundance: once; CDR3nt: TGTGCCAGCTCACCAGGAGCTAGCGAGTGGACCCAGTACTTC; CDR3aa: CASSPGASEWTQYF
d_gene: NA; v_gene: TRBV2; len: 16; j_gene: TRBJ1-3; abundance: NA; CDR3nt: TGTGCCAGCAGTGAAGGCTTGGGGAACTCTGGAAACACCATATATTTT; CDR3aa: CASSEGLGNSGNTIYF
d_gene: TRBD2; v_gene: TRBV4-2; len: 15; j_gene: TRBJ2-3; abundance: few; CDR3nt: TGTGCCAGCAGCCCACTAGCGGGGTTCACAGATACGCAGTATTTT; CDR3aa: CASSPLAGFTDTQYF
d_gene: NA; v_gene: TRBV12-3/TRBV12-4; len: 13; j_gene: TRBJ1-2; abundance: many; CDR3nt: TGTGCCAGCAGTTTTGGTTGGGACTATGGCTACACCTTC; CDR3aa: CASSFGWDYGYTF
d_gene: NA; v_gene: TRBV20-1; len: 12; j_gene: TRBJ2-3; abundance: many; CDR3nt: TGCAGTGCGGTGCGGTACACAGATACGCAGTATTTT; CDR3aa: CSAVRYTDTQYF
d_gene: NA; v_gene: TRBV9; len: 14; j_gene: TRBJ2-7; abundance: few; CDR3nt: TGTGCCAGCAGCGTAGGGCCGGAAACCTACGAGCAGTACTTC; CDR3aa: CASSVGPETYEQYF
d_gene: NA; v_gene: TRBV30; len: 12; j_gene: TRBJ2-1; abundance: many; CDR3nt: TGTGCCTGGAGCGCCCAGATAAATGAGCAGTTCTTC; CDR3aa: CAWSAQINEQFF
d_gene: NA; v_gene: TRBV5-1; len: 14; j_gene: TRBJ1-4; abundance: many; CDR3nt: TGCGCCAGCAAGTCGGTCAGATCAAATGAAAAACTGTTTTTT; CDR3aa: CASKSVRSNEKLFF
d_gene: NA; v_gene: TRBV6-6; len: 14; j_gene: TRBJ2-1; abundance: NA; CDR3nt: TGTGCCAGCAGTTACGCTGGGGGGTACAATGAGCAGTTCTTC; CDR3aa: CASSYAGGYNEQFF
d_gene: TRBD2; v_gene: TRBV20-1; len: 18; j_gene: TRBJ2-7; abundance: many; CDR3nt: TGCAGTGCTAGAGGCCTAGCGGGAGTAGAGGCAACTACCTACGAGCAGTACTTC; CDR3aa: CSARGLAGVEATTYEQYF
d_gene: TRBD2; v_gene: TRBV11-2; len: 18; j_gene: TRBJ2-5; abundance: few; CDR3nt: TGTGCCAGCAGCTTTTCGTCGGGACTAGCGGGAGGGAGGGAGACCCAGTACTTC; CDR3aa: CASSFSSGLAGGRETQYF
d_gene: TRBD1; v_gene: TRBV7-9; len: 15; j_gene: TRBJ2-5; abundance: many; CDR3nt: TGTGCCAGCAGCTTAGGACAGGGTCTGACGGAGACCCAGTACTTC; CDR3aa: CASSLGQGLTETQYF
d_gene: TRBD2; v_gene: TRBV5-5; len: 15; j_gene: TRBJ2-1; abundance: many; CDR3nt: TGTGCCAGCAGCTTGGGGACTAGCGACTACAATGAGCAGTTCTTC; CDR3aa: CASSLGTSDYNEQFF
d_gene: TRBD2; v_gene: TRBV20-1; len: 12; j_gene: TRBJ2-7; abundance: many; CDR3nt: TGCAGTGCTCAGGAGCGGGAGTACGAGCAGTACTTC; CDR3aa: CSAQEREYEQYF
d_gene: NA; v_gene: TRBV2; len: 14; j_gene: TRBJ1-2; abundance: NA; CDR3nt: TGTGCCAGCAGTAGGTTGGGGGCTAACTATGGCTACACCTTC; CDR3aa: CASSRLGANYGYTF
d_gene: TRBD1; v_gene: TRBV5-1; len: 16; j_gene: TRBJ1-2; abundance: few; CDR3nt: TGCGCCAGCAGCTCCCGGGACAGGCCCTCTAACTATGGCTACACCTTC; CDR3aa: CASSSRDRPSNYGYTF